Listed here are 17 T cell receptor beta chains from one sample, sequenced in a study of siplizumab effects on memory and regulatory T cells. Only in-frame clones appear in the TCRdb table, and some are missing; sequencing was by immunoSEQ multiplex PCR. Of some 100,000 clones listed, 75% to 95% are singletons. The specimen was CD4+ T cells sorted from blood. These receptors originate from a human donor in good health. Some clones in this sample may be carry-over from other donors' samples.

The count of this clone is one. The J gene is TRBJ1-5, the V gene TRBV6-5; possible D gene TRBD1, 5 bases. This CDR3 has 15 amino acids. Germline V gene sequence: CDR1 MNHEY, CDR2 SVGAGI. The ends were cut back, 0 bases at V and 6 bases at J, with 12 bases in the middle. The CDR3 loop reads CASSYSTRGGQPQHF. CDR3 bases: TGTGCCAGCAGTTACTCGACCCGGGGGGGTCAGCCCCAGCATTTT.

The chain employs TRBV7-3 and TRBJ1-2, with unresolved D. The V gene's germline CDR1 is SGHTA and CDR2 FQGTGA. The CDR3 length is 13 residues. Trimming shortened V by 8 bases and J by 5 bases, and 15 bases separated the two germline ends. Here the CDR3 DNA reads TGTGCCAGCTCCCCCTCGCAAGGTTATGGCTACACCTTC. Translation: CASSPSQGYGYTF.

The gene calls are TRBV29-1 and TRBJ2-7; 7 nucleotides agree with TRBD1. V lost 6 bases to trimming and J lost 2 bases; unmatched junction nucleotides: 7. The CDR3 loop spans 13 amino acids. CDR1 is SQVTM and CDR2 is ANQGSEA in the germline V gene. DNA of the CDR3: TGCAGCGTAGGGGGACAGACTGCCTACGAGCAGTACTTC. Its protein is CSVGGQTAYEQYF.

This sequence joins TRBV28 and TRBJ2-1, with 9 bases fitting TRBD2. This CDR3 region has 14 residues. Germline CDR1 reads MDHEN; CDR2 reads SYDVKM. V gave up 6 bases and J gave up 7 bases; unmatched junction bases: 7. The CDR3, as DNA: TGTGCCAGCAGGTCGCTAGCGGGAAAAAATGAGCAGTTCTTC. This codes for CASRSLAGKNEQFF.

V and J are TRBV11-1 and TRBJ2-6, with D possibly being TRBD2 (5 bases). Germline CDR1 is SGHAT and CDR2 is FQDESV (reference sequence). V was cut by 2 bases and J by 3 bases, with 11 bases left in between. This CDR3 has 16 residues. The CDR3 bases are TGTGCCAGCAGCTTAATTGAGGGAAATGGGGCCAACGTCCTGACTTTC. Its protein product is CASSLIEGNGANVLTF.

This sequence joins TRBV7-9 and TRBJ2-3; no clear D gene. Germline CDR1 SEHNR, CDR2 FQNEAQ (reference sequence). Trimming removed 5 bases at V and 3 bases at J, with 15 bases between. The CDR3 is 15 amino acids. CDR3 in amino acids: CASSATNLATDTQYF. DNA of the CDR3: TGTGCCAGCAGCGCTACCAATCTCGCAACAGATACGCAGTATTTT.

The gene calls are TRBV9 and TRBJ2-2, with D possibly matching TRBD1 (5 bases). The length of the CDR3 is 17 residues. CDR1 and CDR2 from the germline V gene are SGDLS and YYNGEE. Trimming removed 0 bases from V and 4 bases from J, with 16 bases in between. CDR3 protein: CASSVESKVQGTGELFF. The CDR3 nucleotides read TGTGCCAGCAGCGTAGAGTCTAAGGTGCAGGGCACCGGGGAGCTGTTTTTT.

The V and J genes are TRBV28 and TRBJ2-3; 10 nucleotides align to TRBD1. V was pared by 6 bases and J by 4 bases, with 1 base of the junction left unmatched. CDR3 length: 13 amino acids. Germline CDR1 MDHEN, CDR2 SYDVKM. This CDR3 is CASRGTGADTQYF. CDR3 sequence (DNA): TGTGCCAGCAGGGGGACAGGGGCAGATACGCAGTATTTT.

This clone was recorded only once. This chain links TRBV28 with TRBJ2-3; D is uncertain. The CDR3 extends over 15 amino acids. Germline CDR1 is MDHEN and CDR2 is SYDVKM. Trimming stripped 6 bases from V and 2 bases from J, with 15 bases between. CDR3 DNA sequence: TGTGCCAGCAGCCCTACTCGGACGGCCACAGATACGCAGTATTTT. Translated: CASSPTRTATDTQYF.

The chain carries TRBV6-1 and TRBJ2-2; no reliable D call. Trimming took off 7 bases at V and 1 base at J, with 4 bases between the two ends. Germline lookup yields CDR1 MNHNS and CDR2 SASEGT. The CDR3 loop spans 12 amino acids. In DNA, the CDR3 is TGTGCCAGCACCGTGAACACCGGGGAGCTGTTTTTT. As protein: CASTVNTGELFF.

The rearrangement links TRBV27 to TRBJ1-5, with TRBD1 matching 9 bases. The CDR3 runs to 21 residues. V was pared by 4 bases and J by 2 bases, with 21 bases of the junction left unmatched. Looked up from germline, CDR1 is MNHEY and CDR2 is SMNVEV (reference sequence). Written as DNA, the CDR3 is TGTGCCAGCAGTTCCCCATATATAAGTGACAGGGGGAGGATACGCAATCAGCCCCAGCATTTT. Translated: CASSSPYISDRGRIRNQPQHF.

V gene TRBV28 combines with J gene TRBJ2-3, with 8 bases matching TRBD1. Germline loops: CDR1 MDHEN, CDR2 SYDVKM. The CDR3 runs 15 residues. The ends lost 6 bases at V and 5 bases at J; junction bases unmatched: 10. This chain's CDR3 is CASSNHAGGVDTQYF. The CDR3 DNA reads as TGTGCCAGCAGCAACCATGCAGGGGGCGTAGATACGCAGTATTTT.

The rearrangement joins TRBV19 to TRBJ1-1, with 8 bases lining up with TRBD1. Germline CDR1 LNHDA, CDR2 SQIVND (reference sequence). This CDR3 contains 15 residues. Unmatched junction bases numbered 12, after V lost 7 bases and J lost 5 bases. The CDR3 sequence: CASTMKQGGRTEAFF. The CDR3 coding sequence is TGTGCCAGTACCATGAAACAGGGGGGTCGAACTGAAGCTTTCTTT.

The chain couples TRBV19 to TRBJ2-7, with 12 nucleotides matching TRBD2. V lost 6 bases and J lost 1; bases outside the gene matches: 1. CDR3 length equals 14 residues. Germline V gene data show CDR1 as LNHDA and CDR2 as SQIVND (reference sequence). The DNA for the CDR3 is TGTGCCAGTAGAACTAGCGGGGGGTCCTACGAGCAGTACTTC. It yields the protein CASRTSGGSYEQYF.

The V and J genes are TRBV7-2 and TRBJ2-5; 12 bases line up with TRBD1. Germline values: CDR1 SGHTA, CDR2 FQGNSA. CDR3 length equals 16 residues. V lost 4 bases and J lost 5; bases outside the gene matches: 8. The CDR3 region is CASSYSGTGGGETQYF. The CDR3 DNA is TGTGCCAGCAGCTATTCCGGGACAGGGGGCGGGGAGACCCAGTACTTC.

The CDR3 nucleotides are TGTGCCAGCAGCCGCGTTGGAACTAGCACAGATACGCAGTATTTT. Residues: CASSRVGTSTDTQYF. The rearrangement links TRBV6-5 to TRBJ2-3; D call uncertain. This CDR3 has 15 residues. The germline gives CDR1 MNHEY, CDR2 SVGAGI. The V end lost 6 bases, the J end lost 0 bases, and 13 bases lay between the germline ends.

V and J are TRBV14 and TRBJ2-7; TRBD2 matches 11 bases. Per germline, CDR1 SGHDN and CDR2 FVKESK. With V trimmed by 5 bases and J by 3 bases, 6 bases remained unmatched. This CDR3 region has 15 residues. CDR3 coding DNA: TGTGCCAGCAGCGGTCCTAGCGGGAGGATCTACGAGCAGTACTTC. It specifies CASSGPSGRIYEQYF.